The present T cell receptor (beta chain) was sequenced within a study of T cell responses to AZD1222 COVID-19 vaccine. General study findings and limits: In the spike-specific TCR repertoire, nearly half reportedly target unmutated variant regions. Repertoire sampling was restricted to post-peak T cell response timepoints.

Germline V gene sequence: CDR1 WSHSY, CDR2 SAAADI. This CDR3 has 14 amino acids. With V trimmed by 10 bases and J by 6 bases, 13 bases remained unmatched. Note on this clone: Its antigen is not known.

TCRdb's copy holds only in-frame clones and misses some; the assay was immunoSEQ multiplex PCR. In the table there are about 120,000 clones, roughly nine tenths of which are singletons. V and J are TRBV10-2 and TRBJ1-1; TRBD1 matches at 8 bases. The clonotype was recovered from an adult in good health. Material: peripheral blood, obtained on day 0 of AZD1222 vaccination. This chain's CDR3 is CATLRSQGAPEAFF. Here the CDR3 DNA reads TGCGCCACCCTCCGAAGTCAGGGGGCGCCTGAAGCTTTCTTT.